The present T cell receptor beta chain was sequenced within a study of OX40 agonist ivuxolimab in advanced cancers. Libraries were prepared by immunoSEQ multiplex PCR; TCRdb keeps only in-frame clonotypes and omits some of them. The top ten hold 5.5% to 7.5% of the sample, which has some 17,000 clones, 80% to 95% seen once. The CDR3 spans 15 residues. V trimming: 3 bases; J trimming: 0 bases; junction bases outside the gene matches: 3. CDR1 SGDLS and CDR2 YYNGEE come from the germline V gene. The source material was CD4+ or CD8+ T cells sorted from blood, sampled in a trial of the OX40 agonist ivuxolimab. This clonotype originated in an adult with an advanced solid tumor such as melanoma, head and neck, liver or kidney cancer. The chain carries TRBV9 and TRBJ2-3, with 8 bases fitting TRBD2. CDR3 amino acids: CASSDSGASTDTQYF. In DNA, the CDR3 is TGTGCCAGCAGCGATAGCGGGGCTAGCACAGATACGCAGTATTTT.